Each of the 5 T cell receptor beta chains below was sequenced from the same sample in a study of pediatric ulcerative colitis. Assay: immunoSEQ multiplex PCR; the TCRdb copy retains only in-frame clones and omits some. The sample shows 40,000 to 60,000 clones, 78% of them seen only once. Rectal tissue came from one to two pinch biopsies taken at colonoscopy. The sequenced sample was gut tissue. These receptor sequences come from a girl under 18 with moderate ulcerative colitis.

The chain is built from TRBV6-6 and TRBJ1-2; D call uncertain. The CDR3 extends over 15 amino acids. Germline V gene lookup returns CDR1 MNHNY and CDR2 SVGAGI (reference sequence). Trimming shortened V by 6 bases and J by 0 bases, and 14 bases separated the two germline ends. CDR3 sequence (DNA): TGTGCCAGCAGCCCCGGGCCCAAAGCTAACTATGGCTACACCTTC. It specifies CASSPGPKANYGYTF.

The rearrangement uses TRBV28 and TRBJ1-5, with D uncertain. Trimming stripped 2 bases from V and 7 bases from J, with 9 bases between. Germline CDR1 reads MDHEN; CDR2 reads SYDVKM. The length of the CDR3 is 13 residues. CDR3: CASSLRGFQPQHF. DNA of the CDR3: TGTGCCAGCAGTTTAAGAGGTTTCCAGCCCCAGCATTTT.

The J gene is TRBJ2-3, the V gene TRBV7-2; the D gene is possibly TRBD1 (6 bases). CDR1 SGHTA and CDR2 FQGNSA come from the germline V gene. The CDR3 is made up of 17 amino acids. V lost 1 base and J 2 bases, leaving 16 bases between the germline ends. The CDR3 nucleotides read TGTGCCAGCAGCTTAGAGGGTCCGGGACATTACACAGATACGCAGTATTTT. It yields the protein CASSLEGPGHYTDTQYF.

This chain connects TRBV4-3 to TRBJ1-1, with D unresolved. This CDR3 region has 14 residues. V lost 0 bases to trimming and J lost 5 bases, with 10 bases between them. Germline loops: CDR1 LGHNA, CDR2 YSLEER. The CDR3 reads CASSQDARRTEAFF. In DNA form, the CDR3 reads TGCGCCAGCAGCCAAGATGCCAGGCGGACTGAAGCTTTCTTT.

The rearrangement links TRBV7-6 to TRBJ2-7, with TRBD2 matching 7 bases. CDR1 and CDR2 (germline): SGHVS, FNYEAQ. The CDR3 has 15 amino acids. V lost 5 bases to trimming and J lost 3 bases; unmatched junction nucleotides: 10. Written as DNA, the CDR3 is TGTGCCAGCAGCCCAGAGCGGGGCCCCCTCTACGAGCAGTACTTC. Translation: CASSPERGPLYEQYF.